This is a list of T cell receptor beta chains from one sample in a study of cytomegalovirus exposure and HLA in healthy donors. Sequencing used immunoSEQ multiplex PCR; TCRdb keeps in-frame clones, though not all of them. The sample holds a few hundred thousand clones, more than 75% seen once. The sequenced sample was PBMCs. The receptors stem from a woman between 18 and 29 years old in good health and CMV-seronegative. The CDR3 runs from the conserved cysteine through the conserved F or W. D genes are given only for firm matches. Size is stated for part of the rows, as once, few or many counts, or as a class when the clone is expanded.

V: TRBV4-3
size: -
J: TRBJ2-1
D: TRBD1
CDR3: CASSLDRDSYNEQFF
DNA: TGCGCCAGCAGCCTCGACAGGGACTCCTACAATGAGCAGTTCTTC

V: TRBV9
size: -
J: TRBJ2-1
D: -
CDR3: CASSGTAAYNEQFF
DNA: TGTGCCAGCAGCGGGACTGCGGCCTACAATGAGCAGTTCTTC

V: TRBV28
size: -
J: TRBJ2-7
D: -
CDR3: CASANGGADYEQYF
DNA: TGTGCCAGCGCCAACGGAGGGGCGGACTACGAGCAGTACTTC

V: TRBV28
size: -
J: TRBJ2-1
D: -
CDR3: CASSFRTGGNEQFF
DNA: TGTGCCAGCAGTTTTAGGACTGGTGGGAATGAGCAGTTCTTC

V: TRBV12-1
size: -
J: TRBJ2-7
D: -
CDR3: CASSLAGGPSFEQYF
DNA: TGTGCCAGCAGCTTAGCGGGAGGGCCTTCATTCGAGCAGTACTTC

V: TRBV27
size: -
J: TRBJ2-1
D: TRBD1
CDR3: CASGKSGGSGEQFF
DNA: TGTGCCAGCGGGAAATCAGGGGGCTCGGGTGAGCAGTTCTTC

V: TRBV28
size: -
J: TRBJ2-2
D: TRBD1
CDR3: CASKLDRVRTGELFF
DNA: TGTGCCAGCAAATTGGACAGGGTACGGACCGGGGAGCTGTTTTTT

V: TRBV5-1
size: -
J: TRBJ1-1
D: TRBD1
CDR3: CASQRSGTANTEAFF
DNA: TGCGCCAGCCAACGTTCCGGGACAGCGAACACTGAAGCTTTCTTT

V: TRBV6-5
size: few
J: TRBJ2-1
D: TRBD2
CDR3: CASSPSGGSYNEQFF
DNA: TGTGCCAGCAGCCCTAGCGGGGGCTCCTACAATGAGCAGTTCTTC

V: TRBV2
size: -
J: TRBJ1-2
D: -
CDR3: CASSDSDLHTGYTF
DNA: TGTGCCAGCAGCGACAGCGACTTACACACCGGCTACACCTTC

V: TRBV11-2
size: -
J: TRBJ2-7
D: TRBD1
CDR3: CASSLSLTSGTGAYEQYF
DNA: TGTGCCAGCAGCTTATCCCTAACTTCCGGGACAGGGGCCTACGAGCAGTACTTC

V: TRBV9
size: -
J: TRBJ2-1
D: TRBD2
CDR3: CASSTSGREGHEQFF
DNA: TGTGCCAGCAGCACAAGTGGGCGGGAGGGCCATGAGCAGTTCTTC

V: TRBV9
size: -
J: TRBJ1-6
D: -
CDR3: CASSVDPGWSPLHF
DNA: TGTGCCAGCAGCGTAGATCCAGGGTGGTCACCCCTCCACTTT

V: TRBV5-1
size: -
J: TRBJ1-3
D: -
CDR3: CASSQGILRNTIYF
DNA: TGCGCCAGCTCCCAGGGGATACTGAGAAACACCATATATTTT

V: TRBV5-6
size: -
J: TRBJ2-7
D: TRBD2
CDR3: CASSSGLAGGPFGEQYF
DNA: TGTGCCAGCAGCTCAGGACTAGCGGGAGGGCCATTTGGGGAGCAGTACTTC

V: TRBV7-9
size: -
J: TRBJ2-7
D: -
CDR3: CASNFRGPGEQYF
DNA: TGTGCCAGCAATTTCAGGGGCCCGGGTGAGCAGTACTTC

V: TRBV2
size: -
J: TRBJ2-1
D: -
CDR3: CATGALLFNEQFF
DNA: TGTGCCACCGGAGCACTCCTTTTCAATGAGCAGTTCTTC

V: TRBV28
size: -
J: TRBJ1-2
D: -
CDR3: CASSFRGYYGYTF
DNA: TGTGCCAGCAGTTTCCGGGGGTACTATGGCTACACCTTC

V: TRBV27
size: -
J: TRBJ2-7
D: -
CDR3: CASSSGSIYEQYF
DNA: TGTGCCAGCAGTTCGGGGTCAATCTACGAGCAGTACTTC

V: TRBV18
size: -
J: TRBJ2-5
D: -
CDR3: CASSPDNNVGETQYF
DNA: TGTGCCAGCTCACCGGACAATAATGTAGGGGAGACCCAGTACTTC

V: TRBV5-5
size: -
J: TRBJ1-2
D: TRBD1
CDR3: CASSLEGQGGLNYGYTF
DNA: TGTGCCAGCAGCTTGGAGGGACAGGGGGGGCTAAACTATGGCTACACCTTC

V: TRBV10-3
size: few
J: TRBJ2-7
D: -
CDR3: CAIRPTGLPDEQYF
DNA: TGTGCCATCAGACCAACAGGCCTCCCGGACGAGCAGTACTTC

V: TRBV28
size: -
J: TRBJ2-5
D: -
CDR3: CASSRGARTKETQYF
DNA: TGTGCCAGCAGCCGGGGAGCAAGAACTAAAGAGACCCAGTACTTC

V: TRBV6-5
size: once
J: TRBJ1-1
D: -
CDR3: CASSSQTANTEAFF
DNA: TGTGCCAGCAGTTCCCAGACAGCGAACACTGAAGCTTTCTTT

V: TRBV28
size: -
J: TRBJ2-3
D: TRBD1
CDR3: CASSTTGGAWTDTQYF
DNA: TGTGCCAGCAGTACAACAGGGGGCGCGTGGACAGATACGCAGTATTTT

V: TRBV28
size: -
J: TRBJ1-2
D: -
CDR3: CASRPAGEYGYTF
DNA: TGTGCCAGCAGACCGGCAGGGGAGTATGGCTACACCTTC

V: TRBV7-2
size: -
J: TRBJ2-1
D: -
CDR3: CASSLASVGSSEQFF
DNA: TGTGCCAGCAGCTTAGCTAGCGTCGGCAGCAGTGAGCAGTTCTTC

V: TRBV28
size: -
J: TRBJ2-2
D: TRBD2
CDR3: CASSILAGWNTGELFF
DNA: TGTGCCAGCAGTATACTAGCGGGGTGGAACACCGGGGAGCTGTTTTTT

V: TRBV6-1
size: -
J: TRBJ2-7
D: -
CDR3: CASLRSGVSYEQYF
DNA: TGTGCCAGCCTCCGCTCGGGAGTGTCCTACGAGCAGTACTTC

V: TRBV5-1
size: once
J: TRBJ2-1
D: TRBD2
CDR3: CASSPRLAGGGGNEQFF
DNA: TGCGCCAGCAGCCCTAGACTAGCGGGAGGGGGTGGCAATGAGCAGTTCTTC

V: TRBV28
size: -
J: TRBJ1-5
D: -
CDR3: CASSGEIGSNQPQHF
DNA: TGTGCCAGCAGCGGGGAGATCGGTAGCAATCAGCCCCAGCATTTT

V: TRBV7-9
size: -
J: TRBJ1-6
D: -
CDR3: CASSSSNNSPLHF
DNA: TGTGCCAGCAGCTCCAGTAACAATTCACCCCTCCACTTT

V: TRBV15
size: -
J: TRBJ2-5
D: TRBD2
CDR3: CATSRGSAVAGGQETQYF
DNA: TGTGCCACCAGCAGAGGATCGGCGGTAGCGGGGGGTCAAGAGACCCAGTACTTC

V: TRBV7-6
size: few
J: TRBJ2-7
D: -
CDR3: CASSLGLSYEQYF
DNA: TGTGCCAGCAGCTTGGGACTTTCCTACGAGCAGTACTTC

V: TRBV25-1
size: once
J: TRBJ2-1
D: -
CDR3: CASTRGGAQFF
DNA: TGTGCCAGCACCAGAGGTGGTGCGCAGTTCTTC

V: TRBV30
size: -
J: TRBJ2-7
D: -
CDR3: CAWAGPYEQYF
DNA: TGTGCCTGGGCGGGACCCTACGAGCAGTACTTC

V: TRBV6-5
size: -
J: TRBJ1-3
D: -
CDR3: CASQRGLDGNTIYF
DNA: TGTGCCAGTCAGAGGGGACTGGATGGAAACACCATATATTTT

V: TRBV7-2
size: -
J: TRBJ1-2
D: -
CDR3: CASTISNYGYTF
DNA: TGTGCCAGCACCATTAGTAACTATGGCTACACCTTC

V: TRBV20-1
size: -
J: TRBJ2-5
D: -
CDR3: CSATFLSSYF
DNA: TGCAGTGCTACGTTCTTATCTTCGTACTTC

V: TRBV9
size: -
J: TRBJ2-2
D: TRBD2
CDR3: CASSPAGLGLGELFF
DNA: TGTGCCAGCAGCCCCGCGGGACTAGGACTCGGGGAGCTGTTTTTT

V: TRBV4-1
size: -
J: TRBJ2-7
D: TRBD1
CDR3: CASSLTQDRSPHPYEQYF
DNA: TGCGCCAGCAGCCTAACCCAGGACAGGTCGCCACACCCTTACGAGCAGTACTTC

V: TRBV4-3
size: -
J: TRBJ1-1
D: -
CDR3: CASSPQGTNTEAFF
DNA: TGCGCCAGCAGCCCCCAGGGGACGAACACTGAAGCTTTCTTT

V: TRBV11-2
size: -
J: TRBJ2-7
D: TRBD1
CDR3: CASSPIQGAIVGRQYF
DNA: TGTGCCAGCAGCCCCATACAGGGGGCAATCGTTGGACGGCAGTACTTC

V: TRBV29-1
size: -
J: TRBJ2-3
D: -
CDR3: CSAGGGSGTDTQYF
DNA: TGCAGCGCCGGCGGGGGCTCCGGCACAGATACGCAGTATTTT

V: TRBV10-3
size: -
J: TRBJ1-2
D: -
CDR3: CAISEAASGYTF
DNA: TGTGCCATCAGTGAAGCCGCGAGCGGCTACACCTTC

V: TRBV28
size: -
J: TRBJ1-5
D: TRBD1
CDR3: CASSSGTAIRPQHF
DNA: TGTGCCAGCAGTTCCGGGACAGCCATCCGGCCCCAGCATTTT